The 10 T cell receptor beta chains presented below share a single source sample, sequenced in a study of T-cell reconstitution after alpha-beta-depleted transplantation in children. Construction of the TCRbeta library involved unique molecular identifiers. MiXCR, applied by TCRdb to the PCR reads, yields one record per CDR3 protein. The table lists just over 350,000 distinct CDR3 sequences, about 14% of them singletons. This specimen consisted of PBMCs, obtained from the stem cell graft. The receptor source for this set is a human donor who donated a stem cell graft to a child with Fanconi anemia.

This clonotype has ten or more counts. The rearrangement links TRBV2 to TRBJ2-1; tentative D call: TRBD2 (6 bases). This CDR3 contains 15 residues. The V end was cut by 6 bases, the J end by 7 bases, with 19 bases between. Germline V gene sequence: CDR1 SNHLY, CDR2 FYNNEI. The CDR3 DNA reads TGTGCCAGCAGCCTGAGGGACTTATGGAATAATGAGCAGTTCTTC. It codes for CASSLRDLWNNEQFF. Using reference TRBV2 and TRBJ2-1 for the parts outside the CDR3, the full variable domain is EPEVTQTPSHQVTQMGQEVILRCVPISNHLYFYWYRQILGQKVEFLVSFYNNEISEKSEIFDDQFSVERPDGSNFTLKIRSTKLEDSAMYFCASSLRDLWNNEQFFGPGTRLTVL.

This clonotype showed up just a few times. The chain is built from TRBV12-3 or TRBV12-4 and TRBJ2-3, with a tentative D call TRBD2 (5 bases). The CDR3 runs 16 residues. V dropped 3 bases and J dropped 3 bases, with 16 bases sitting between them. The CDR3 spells CASSLVGERTTDTQYF. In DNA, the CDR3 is TGTGCCAGCAGTTTGGTTGGGGAGAGGACTACAGATACGCAGTATTTT.

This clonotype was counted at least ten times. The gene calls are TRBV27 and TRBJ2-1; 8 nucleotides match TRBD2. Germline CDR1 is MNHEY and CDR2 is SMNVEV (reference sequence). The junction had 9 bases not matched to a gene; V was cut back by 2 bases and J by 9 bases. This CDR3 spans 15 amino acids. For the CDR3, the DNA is TGTGCCAGCAGTTTAATCGGCCCGGGAGGGACTGAGCAGTTCTTC. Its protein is CASSLIGPGGTEQFF.

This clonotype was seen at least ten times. CDR3 amino acids: CSVDAGTDSYEQYF. CDR3 nucleotide sequence: TGCAGCGTTGATGCCGGGACTGACTCCTACGAGCAGTACTTC. This rearrangement joins TRBV29-1 to TRBJ2-7, with a possible D match to TRBD2 (6 bases). The V end was cut by 3 bases, the J end by 0 bases, with 12 bases between. Germline loops: CDR1 SQVTM, CDR2 ANQGSEA. The CDR3 has 14 amino acids.

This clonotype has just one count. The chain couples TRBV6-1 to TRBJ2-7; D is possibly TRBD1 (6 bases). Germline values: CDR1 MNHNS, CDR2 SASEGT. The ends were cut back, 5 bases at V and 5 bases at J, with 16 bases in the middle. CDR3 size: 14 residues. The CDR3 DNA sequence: TGTGCCAGCAGTAGTTGGGGGCCCGGAGACGAGCAGTACTTC. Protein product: CASSSWGPGDEQYF.

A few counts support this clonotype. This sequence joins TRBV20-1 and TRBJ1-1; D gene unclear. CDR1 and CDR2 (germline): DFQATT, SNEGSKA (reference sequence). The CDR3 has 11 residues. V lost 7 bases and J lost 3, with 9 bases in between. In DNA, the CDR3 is TGCAGTGTAGAGTGGGACACTGAAGCTTTCTTT. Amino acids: CSVEWDTEAFF.

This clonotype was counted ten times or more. The CDR3 nucleotides read TGTGCCAGCAGCTCTCTCAGCTCCTACAATGAGCAGTTCTTC. Its protein product is CASSSLSSYNEQFF. The rearrangement links TRBV5-5 to TRBJ2-1, with D uncertain. The CDR3 has 14 residues. CDR1 is SGHKS, CDR2 YYEKEE, per germline (reference sequence). Trimming cost V 3 bases and J 0 bases, with 7 bases left between them.

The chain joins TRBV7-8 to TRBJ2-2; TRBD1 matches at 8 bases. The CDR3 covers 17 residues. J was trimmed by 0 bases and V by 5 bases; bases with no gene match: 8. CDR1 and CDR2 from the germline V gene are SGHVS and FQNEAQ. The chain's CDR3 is CASSLITGGTNTGELFF. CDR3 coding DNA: TGTGCCAGCAGCCTCATTACAGGGGGTACGAACACCGGGGAGCTGTTTTTT. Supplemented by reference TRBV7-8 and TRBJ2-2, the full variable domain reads GAGVSQSPRYKVAKRGQDVALRCDPISGHVSLFWYQQALGQGPEFLTYFQNEAQLDKSGLPSDRFFAERPEGSVSTLKIQRTQQEDSAVYLCASSLITGGTNTGELFFGEGSRLTVL.

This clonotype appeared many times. CDR3 bases: TGCGCCAGCAGTGAGTCGTTCGGCTCGGTTGAAGCTTTCTTT. Translated: CASSESFGSVEAFF. V usage is TRBV10-2 and J usage is TRBJ1-1; D is undetermined. The CDR3 is made up of 14 amino acids. V was shortened by 0 bases and J by 7 bases, with 12 bases between the two germline ends. Germline-derived CDR1 and CDR2 are WSHSY and SAAADI.

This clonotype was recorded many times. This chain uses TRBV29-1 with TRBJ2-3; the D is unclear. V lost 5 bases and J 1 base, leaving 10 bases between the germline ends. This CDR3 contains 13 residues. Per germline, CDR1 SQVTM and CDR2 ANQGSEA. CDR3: CSVFGVGTDTQYF. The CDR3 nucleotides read TGCAGCGTTTTTGGGGTGGGCACAGATACGCAGTATTTT.